Sequencing of this TCR beta chain was carried out in a study of blood T cell repertoires in COVID-19. Looking at the study overall: There were acute and convalescent COVID-19 samples, and they came from the United States, Italy and Spain.

The authors' processing: Reference gene primers were amplified, and this amplification served to estimate nucleated cell counts. The data were produced by immunoSEQ multiplex PCR, yet TCRdb's version contains in-frame clones alone and is incomplete. That table supplies the V and J calls and clone size; D and trimming were determined from the DNA. The data contain roughly 40,000 clones, 76% of them seen just once; the ten biggest clones take up about 8.7%. The CDR3 runs 14 residues. Germline V gene sequence: CDR1 SGHRS, CDR2 YFSETQ. Deletions cut 5 bases from V and 0 bases from J, with 8 bases between.

The V call is TRBV5-1, the J call TRBJ1-4, with a possible D match to TRBD1 (6 bases). The sequence came from a man aged 70 or older with active or convalescent COVID-19. Sample: peripheral blood. The CDR3 is CASRTGATNEKLFF. CDR3 nucleotide sequence: TGCGCCAGCAGGACAGGAGCAACTAATGAAAAACTGTTTTTT. The full variable domain, in which reference TRBV5-1 and TRBJ1-4 provide the parts outside the CDR3, is KAGVTQTPRYLIKTRGQQVTLSCSPISGHRSVSWYQQTPGQGLQFLFEYFSETQRNKGNFPGRFSGRQFSNSRSEMNVSTLELGDSALYLCASRTGATNEKLFFGSGTQLSVL.